Shown below are 30 T cell receptor beta chains from a single sample sequenced in a study of T-cell reconstitution after alpha-beta-depleted transplantation in children. Unique molecular identifiers featured in how the TCRbeta library was prepared. TCRdb re-derived calls from the PCR reads in MiXCR, one entry per CDR3 protein. The repertoire holds about 300,000 distinct CDR3 sequences, with roughly a tenth as singletons. The source was PBMCs, collected before TCRalphabeta/CD19-depleted stem cell transplant. These TCRs come from a boy in the first two years of life with acute myeloid leukemia, due to receive a stem cell transplant.

The sample holds a few counts of this clonotype. V is TRBV27 and J is TRBJ2-7; a possible D gene is TRBD1 (5 bases). Trimming took 6 bases from V and 6 from J, leaving 18 bases between them. Germline loops: CDR1 MNHEY, CDR2 SMNVEV (reference sequence). The length of the CDR3 is 14 residues. The CDR3 loop is CASSPGADSREQYF. In nucleotides, the CDR3 is TGTGCCAGCAGCCCTGGGGCCGACAGTCGCGAGCAGTACTTC.

In this sample, this clonotype turned up a few times. This chain joins TRBV11-2 and TRBJ1-1; no reliable D call. The germline CDR1 and CDR2 sequences are SGHAT and FQNNGV. This CDR3 has 15 residues. The V gene lost 5 bases and the J gene lost 5 bases, with 18 bases spanning the gap. The CDR3 DNA sequence: TGTGCCAGCAGCAGGCCTAGGTGGGAAAGGACTGAAGCTTTCTTT. It translates to CASSRPRWERTEAFF.

This clonotype was seen repeatedly, ten times or more. The CDR3 region has the DNA TGCGCCAGCAGTGTCTTATACTCCTACAATGAGCAGTTCTTC. Translating it yields CASSVLYSYNEQFF. The rearrangement joins TRBV5-1 to TRBJ2-1; D call uncertain. Per the germline V gene, CDR1 is SGHRS and CDR2 is YFSETQ. The CDR3 length is 14 residues. V gave up 5 bases and J gave up 0 bases, with 9 bases separating them.

This clonotype was seen many times. The gene calls are TRBV7-2 and TRBJ1-2; perhaps TRBD1 as D (6 bases). CDR3 length equals 13 residues. The germline V gene has CDR1 SGHTA and CDR2 FQGNSA. V was clipped by 3 bases and J by 7 bases, with 12 bases between them. The CDR3 DNA sequence: TGTGCCAGCAGCTTCGGGGGGGGCGGTGGCTACACCTTC. Translation: CASSFGGGGGYTF.

The genes are TRBV18 and TRBJ2-5, with 7 positions matching TRBD1. The germline V gene encodes CDR1 KGHSH and CDR2 LQKENI. V shed 2 bases and J 2 bases; nucleotides not matched to a gene: 8. CDR3 length: 16 amino acids. CDR3 nucleotide sequence: TGTGCCAGCTCACCAAGGGGGCCATCTGTACAAGAGACCCAGTACTTC. This encodes CASSPRGPSVQETQYF.

This clonotype was found many times. V and J are TRBV20-1 and TRBJ1-3; weak D call: TRBD1 (6 bases). The germline V gene has CDR1 DFQATT and CDR2 SNEGSKA (reference sequence). CDR3 length: 14 residues. Trimming took off 3 bases at V and 4 bases at J, with 13 bases between the two ends. CDR3 residues: CSASLGAAGNTIYF. DNA for the CDR3: TGCAGTGCTAGCTTGGGGGCGGCGGGAAACACCATATATTTT.

This clonotype came up a few times. The chain recombines TRBV6-2 or TRBV6-3 with TRBJ2-1, with D perhaps TRBD2 (6 bases). V gave up 0 bases and J gave up 12 bases, with 15 bases separating them. The germline V gene has CDR1 MNHEY and CDR2 SVGEGT. CDR3 length: 14 amino acids. The CDR3 DNA sequence: TGTGCCAGCAGTTACTCCTCTCCCGGGACTCTGCAGTTCTTC. It translates to CASSYSSPGTLQFF.

J is TRBJ2-3 and V is TRBV11-2, with a possible D match to TRBD2 (7 bases). The CDR3 is 17 residues long. CDR1 SGHAT and CDR2 FQNNGV come from the germline V gene. V lost 3 bases, J lost 0 bases, and 16 bases lay in between. The CDR3 is CASSFGRGGESTDTQYF. CDR3 sequence (DNA): TGTGCCAGCAGCTTCGGTAGGGGGGGGGAAAGCACAGATACGCAGTATTTT.

This clonotype was counted at least ten times. The V call is TRBV7-9, the J call TRBJ1-1; 8 positions match TRBD1. Germline V gives CDR1 SEHNR, CDR2 FQNEAQ (reference sequence). V lost 2 bases, J lost 5 bases, and 10 bases stayed unmatched. The CDR3 runs 16 residues. CDR3 region: CASSLISGQGRTEAFF. The CDR3 DNA is TGTGCCAGCAGCTTAATTTCCGGACAGGGAAGAACTGAAGCTTTCTTT.

This clonotype came up many times. This chain uses TRBV5-4 with TRBJ2-2; D gene ambiguous. The V end lost 0 bases, the J end lost 2 bases, and 8 bases lay between the germline ends. CDR3 length: 15 amino acids. Per the germline V gene, CDR1 is SGHNT and CDR2 is YYREEE (reference sequence). CDR3: CASSLDYSNTGELFF. CDR3 DNA sequence: TGTGCCAGCAGCTTGGACTATTCTAACACCGGGGAGCTGTTTTTT.

This clonotype showed up many times. V usage is TRBV29-1 and J usage is TRBJ1-2; TRBD1 might be the D (5 bases). Germline CDR1 SQVTM, CDR2 ANQGSEA. The V end was cut by 6 bases, the J end by 5 bases, with 10 bases between. The length of the CDR3 is 11 residues. CDR3 sequence (DNA): TGCAGCGTCTCGACAGATTATGGCTACACCTTC. Translated: CSVSTDYGYTF.

This clonotype appeared many times. The chain couples TRBV28 to TRBJ1-2; D gene ambiguous. CDR3 length: 13 residues. Germline CDR1 and CDR2: MDHEN and SYDVKM. V lost 5 bases, J lost 10 bases, and 17 bases lay in between. The CDR3 coding sequence is TGTGCCAGCAGTCGACTGACCCCTCGTGACTACACCTTC. Its translation: CASSRLTPRDYTF.

This clonotype was counted ten times or more. The chain links TRBV5-1 to TRBJ2-6; D remains ambiguous. The CDR3 is 15 residues long. Per germline, CDR1 SGHRS and CDR2 YFSETQ. Deletions cut 2 bases from V and 1 base from J, with 7 bases between. The CDR3 region is CASSLGQSGANVLTF. The DNA for the CDR3 is TGCGCCAGCAGCTTAGGGCAATCTGGGGCCAACGTCCTGACTTTC.

The CDR3, as DNA: TGTGCCAGCTCCCCCAGCGGGGGCTACGAGCAGTACTTC. Its translation is CASSPSGGYEQYF. The genes are TRBV18 and TRBJ2-7, with TRBD2 matching over 8 bases. Germline V gene data show CDR1 as KGHSH and CDR2 as LQKENI. The CDR3 sequence is 13 residues long. The V segment lost 6 bases and the J segment 3 bases; nucleotides outside the gene matches: 4.

V gene TRBV28 combines with J gene TRBJ2-7; D is unresolved. Germline lookup yields CDR1 MDHEN and CDR2 SYDVKM. The V and J ends lost 5 bases and 6 bases respectively, with 17 bases between them. The CDR3 has 14 amino acids. The CDR3 sequence: CASSPLGEWSEQYF. CDR3 sequence (DNA): TGTGCCAGCAGTCCTTTGGGCGAATGGAGCGAGCAGTACTTC.

The rearrangement uses TRBV20-1 and TRBJ2-2, with D perhaps matching TRBD1 (5 bases). This CDR3 comprises 14 residues. The germline V gene has CDR1 DFQATT and CDR2 SNEGSKA (reference sequence). The CDR3 region is CSASGTGPTGELFF. The CDR3 DNA reads TGCAGCGCCTCGGGCACAGGCCCCACCGGGGAGCTGTTTTTT.

The chain uses TRBV5-4 and TRBJ2-1; D is uncertain. V was clipped by 3 bases and J by 0 bases, with 10 bases between them. The germline V gene has CDR1 SGHNT and CDR2 YYREEE (reference sequence). CDR3 length: 15 residues. The CDR3 region has the DNA TGTGCCAGCAGCTCCCAGAAGCGCTCCTACAATGAGCAGTTCTTC. It encodes CASSSQKRSYNEQFF. Complete variable domain (other parts from reference TRBV5-4 and TRBJ2-1): ETGVTQSPTHLIKTRGQQVTLRCSSQSGHNTVSWYQQALGQGPQFIFQYYREEENGRGNFPPRFSGLQFPNYSSELNVNALELDDSALYLCASSSQKRSYNEQFFGPGTRLTVL.

In its sample, this clonotype was seen many times. This rearrangement joins TRBV7-9 to TRBJ2-5, with unresolved D. The CDR3 extends over 13 amino acids. Germline values: CDR1 SEHNR, CDR2 FQNEAQ (reference sequence). Trimming cost V 5 bases and J 4 bases, with 11 bases left between them. The CDR3 bases are TGTGCCAGCAGCCCTCTAGTAAGAGAGACCCAGTACTTC. This translates into CASSPLVRETQYF.

The chain carries TRBV28 and TRBJ1-2, with D hard to call. In germline, CDR1 is MDHEN, CDR2 SYDVKM. CDR3 length equals 13 residues. The V gene lost 6 bases and the J gene lost 7 bases, with 15 bases spanning the gap. The DNA of the CDR3 is TGTGCCAGCAGCCATCAGGTTGGACGTGGCTACACCTTC. Its translation: CASSHQVGRGYTF.

CDR3 bases: TGTGCCAGCAGCCGGAGGGGGTCTGGGGCCAACGTCCTGACTTTC. It yields the protein CASSRRGSGANVLTF. The chain links TRBV5-6 to TRBJ2-6; either TRBD1 or TRBD2 may fit D (6 bases each). CDR3 length: 15 residues. Between the trimmed V and J ends, which lost 4 bases and 1 base, there was a span of 9 bases. Germline V lookup: CDR1 SGHDT, CDR2 YYEEEE.

This clonotype has at least ten counts. This chain links TRBV6-6 with TRBJ2-6; 9 bases line up with TRBD1. Germline V gene data show CDR1 as MNHNY and CDR2 as SVGAGI (reference sequence). CDR3 length: 19 residues. J was trimmed by 0 bases and V by 0 bases; bases with no gene match: 6. Here the CDR3 DNA reads TGTGCCAGCAGTTACTCGCCCGGGACAGGGAGCTCTGGGGCCAACGTCCTGACTTTC. This translates into CASSYSPGTGSSGANVLTF.

This clonotype was picked up a small number of times. CDR3 nucleotides: TGTGCCAGCAGCTTACGAGGGCGGGGGGGCACAGATACGCAGTATTTT. It encodes CASSLRGRGGTDTQYF. The V call is TRBV7-2, the J call TRBJ2-3; TRBD2 matches at 8 bases. Per the germline V gene, CDR1 is SGHTA and CDR2 is FQGNSA. Unmatched junction bases numbered 5, after V lost 2 bases and J lost 1 base. This CDR3 region has 16 residues.

The genes are TRBV9 and TRBJ1-5; D gene ambiguous. This CDR3 has 15 residues. V dropped 4 bases and J dropped 2 bases, with 13 bases sitting between them. Looked up from germline, CDR1 is SGDLS and CDR2 is YYNGEE. The CDR3 loop is CASSRFAAGNQPQHF. CDR3 nucleotide sequence: TGTGCCAGCAGCCGGTTTGCCGCGGGCAATCAGCCCCAGCATTTT.

This clonotype was found many times. This chain joins TRBV7-8 and TRBJ2-7; 7 positions match TRBD1. V shed 5 bases and J 2 bases; nucleotides not matched to a gene: 6. CDR3 size: 14 residues. Germline V gene data show CDR1 as SGHVS and CDR2 as FQNEAQ. CDR3 amino acids: CASSNRDSTYEQYF. The CDR3 DNA is TGTGCCAGCAGCAACCGGGACAGCACCTACGAGCAGTACTTC.

Ten or more counts support this clonotype. The chain combines TRBV2 with TRBJ2-7, with a weak D call TRBD1 (6 bases). Germline V CDR1 and CDR2: SNHLY, FYNNEI. The CDR3 sequence is 13 residues long. The V and J ends lost 7 bases and 3 bases respectively, with 13 bases between them. The CDR3 DNA sequence: TGTGCCAGCACCCTCGGACAGCTCTACGAGCAGTACTTC. Residues: CASTLGQLYEQYF.

This clonotype appeared many times. This chain links TRBV9 with TRBJ2-1, with 10 bases that match TRBD2. Germline assignment: CDR1 SGDLS and CDR2 YYNGEE. This CDR3 region has 15 residues. The V segment lost 4 bases and the J segment 5 bases; nucleotides outside the gene matches: 6. CDR3 sequence: CASSFTLAGHNEQFF. The CDR3 DNA reads TGTGCCAGCAGCTTTACACTAGCGGGGCACAATGAGCAGTTCTTC.

This clonotype was found many times. The V call is TRBV24-1, the J call TRBJ2-2; 11 bases line up with TRBD1. Trimming at V came to 7 bases and at J to 5 bases, leaving 8 bases not matched to a gene. This CDR3 has 16 residues. Germline V gene sequence: CDR1 KGHDR, CDR2 SFDVKD. This CDR3 reads CATRSTGTGGTGELFF. The CDR3, as DNA: TGTGCCACCAGAAGTACCGGGACAGGGGGAACCGGGGAGCTGTTTTTT.

This clonotype was picked up many times. V and J are TRBV4-1 and TRBJ2-6, with D possibly being TRBD1 (6 bases). The germline V gene encodes CDR1 MGHRA and CDR2 YSYEKL. V lost 8 bases and J lost 0, with 14 bases in between. The CDR3 runs to 16 residues. CDR3 nucleotides: TGCGCCAGCTCGGACAGCTATGACTCTGGGGCCAACGTCCTGACTTTC. Protein: CASSDSYDSGANVLTF.

This clonotype has at least ten counts. The rearrangement links TRBV7-9 to TRBJ2-3; TRBD1 might be the D (5 bases). The V end lost 5 bases, the J end lost 5 bases, and 5 bases lay between the germline ends. The V gene's germline CDR1 is SEHNR and CDR2 FQNEAQ (reference sequence). There are 11 residues in the CDR3. The CDR3 spells CASSDRDTQYF. The DNA of the CDR3 is TGTGCCAGCAGCGACAGAGATACGCAGTATTTT.

J is TRBJ2-1 and V is TRBV10-3; D assignment may be TRBD1 or TRBD2 (5 bases each). V lost 3 bases and J lost 6, with 18 bases in between. The CDR3 extends over 16 amino acids. Germline CDR1 is ENHRY and CDR2 is SYGVKD. Written as DNA, the CDR3 is TGTGCCATCAGTGATAGACCCCCCGGGGCCTTCAATGAGCAGTTCTTC. This gives the protein CAISDRPPGAFNEQFF.